The 9 T cell receptor beta chains presented below share a single source sample, sequenced in a study of OX40 agonist ivuxolimab in advanced cancers. Assay used: immunoSEQ multiplex PCR; TCRdb lists only in-frame clones, some missing. The sample contains fewer than 80,000 clones, 90% to 95% of which appear only once. Specimen: CD4+ or CD8+ T cells sorted from blood, collected in a trial of the OX40 agonist ivuxolimab. Receptors were obtained from an adult with an advanced solid tumor such as melanoma, head and neck, liver or kidney cancer.

The chain uses TRBV6-5 and TRBJ1-4; D possibly corresponds to TRBD1 (5 bases). V was clipped by 0 bases and J by 8 bases, with 13 bases between them. This CDR3 has 15 residues. The V gene's germline CDR1 is MNHEY and CDR2 SVGAGI. CDR3 loop: CASSYSVGGVEKLFF. The CDR3 DNA is TGTGCCAGCAGTTACTCGGTTGGGGGAGTGGAAAAACTGTTTTTT.

The gene calls are TRBV28 and TRBJ2-7, with 9 positions matching TRBD1. The CDR3 totals 15 residues. The trim removed 5 bases at V and 2 bases at J, leaving 7 bases unmatched. Germline V CDR1 and CDR2: MDHEN, SYDVKM. The CDR3 sequence is CASSEGQGLAYEQYF. DNA of the CDR3: TGTGCCAGCAGTGAGGGACAGGGACTTGCCTACGAGCAGTACTTC.

V is TRBV19 and J is TRBJ2-7; 13 nucleotides line up with TRBD2. The germline gives CDR1 LNHDA, CDR2 SQIVND (reference sequence). The CDR3 consists of 15 residues. Trimming at V came to 4 bases and at J to 7 bases, leaving 7 bases not matched to a gene. The CDR3: CASSTGLAGVREQYF. CDR3 nucleotide sequence: TGTGCCAGTAGTACAGGACTAGCGGGAGTAAGAGAGCAGTACTTC.

The chain joins TRBV6-1 to TRBJ1-6; D gene unclear. Germline-derived CDR1 and CDR2 are MNHNS and SASEGT. The CDR3 has 12 amino acids. Trimming took off 5 bases at V and 9 bases at J, with 8 bases between the two ends. The DNA for the CDR3 is TGTGCCAGCAGTCTGGCACTTTCACCCCTCCACTTT. It encodes CASSLALSPLHF.

The rearrangement uses TRBV7-9 and TRBJ2-1; 8 nucleotides line up with TRBD2. Germline V lookup: CDR1 SEHNR, CDR2 FQNEAQ (reference sequence). The CDR3 has 16 residues. Trimming removed 5 bases from V and 2 bases from J; junction bases left unmatched: 8. The CDR3 protein is CASSLGLAGPYNEQFF. CDR3 bases: TGTGCCAGCAGCCTAGGGTTAGCGGGACCCTACAATGAGCAGTTCTTC.

The chain carries TRBV25-1 and TRBJ2-3, with TRBD2 as a possible D gene (5 bases). V was pared by 7 bases and J by 6 bases, with 8 bases between. The CDR3 is 11 residues long. Germline assignment: CDR1 MGHDK and CDR2 SYGVNS. This CDR3 is CASKEVDTQYF. Here the CDR3 DNA reads TGTGCCAGCAAGGAGGTGGATACGCAGTATTTT.

CDR3 region: CASSLGTSLADTQYF. The CDR3 DNA follows: TGTGCCAGCAGCTTAGGGACTAGTCTCGCAGATACGCAGTATTTT. The V and J genes are TRBV7-3 and TRBJ2-3; 8 nucleotides line up with TRBD2. Trimming removed 2 bases from V and 4 bases from J; junction bases left unmatched: 5. This CDR3 spans 15 amino acids. CDR1 is SGHTA and CDR2 is FQGTGA in the germline V gene.

The chain carries TRBV27 and TRBJ2-6; 8 bases align to TRBD1. CDR1 and CDR2 (germline): MNHEY, SMNVEV (reference sequence). The junction had 8 bases not matched to a gene; V was cut back by 4 bases and J by 3 bases. This CDR3 is 17 amino acids long. CDR3 loop: CASSSGQGLGGANVLTF. The CDR3 region has the DNA TGTGCCAGCAGTTCTGGACAGGGCCTTGGTGGGGCCAACGTCCTGACTTTC.

This chain uses TRBV27 with TRBJ2-2; TRBD2 matches 11 bases. Germline V gives CDR1 MNHEY, CDR2 SMNVEV (reference sequence). The CDR3 extends over 18 amino acids. Germline trimming cut 5 bases from V and 0 bases from J; bases unmatched to any gene: 8. CDR3 DNA sequence: TGTGCCAGCAGTCAAAGGGGACTAGCGGAGACGAACACCGGGGAGCTGTTTTTT. It is translated as CASSQRGLAETNTGELFF.